The clone carrying this TCR beta chain was recorded a few times. These data come from a study of Ad26.COV2.S vaccination and SARS-CoV-2 variants. Treatment specified: around 19 received Ad26.COV2.S at low or high dose, single or two shots; about 5 received placebo; per-sample allocation not given. The samples were gathered on day 63 after the first injection of vaccine or placebo. This CDR3 is 16 amino acids long. V lost 0 bases to trimming and J lost 8 bases; unmatched junction nucleotides: 9. Germline CDR1 and CDR2: SGHRS and YFSETQ. Data came from immunoSEQ multiplex PCR; TCRdb stores just in-frame clones and leaves some out. The sample lists roughly 320,000 clones, around 86% occurring once.

The chain recombines TRBV5-1 with TRBJ2-1; 9 positions match TRBD1. This TCR came from a person aged 18-65 years who received the Ad26.COV2.S COVID-19 vaccine or a placebo. Specimen: peripheral blood, collected in a trial of Ad26.COV2.S vaccine versus placebo. The DNA of the CDR3 is TGCGCCAGCAGCTTGGTCCGGGGGACAGGGCCGGATGAGCAGTTCTTC. The encoded protein is CASSLVRGTGPDEQFF.